This passage covers 20 T cell receptor beta chains from one sample sequenced in a study of shared clonotypes between healthy human individuals. Only in-frame clones appear in the TCRdb table, and some are missing; sequencing was by immunoSEQ multiplex PCR. Of roughly 1.4 million clones in the sample, around 98.5% were seen once. The sequenced material came from naive CD4+ T cells sorted from blood. As for subset: CD45RA+ positively selected. These receptors came from a young man in good health.

This chain joins TRBV5-1 and TRBJ2-7, with D possibly TRBD1 on 6 matching bases. The CDR3 runs to 14 residues. Germline loops: CDR1 SGHRS, CDR2 YFSETQ. Trimming took 2 bases from V and 2 from J, leaving 11 bases between them. The CDR3 reads CASSLRGRTYEQYF. DNA for the CDR3: TGCGCCAGCAGCTTAAGGGGGAGAACCTACGAGCAGTACTTC. Using reference TRBV5-1 and TRBJ2-7 for the parts outside the CDR3, the full variable domain is KAGVTQTPRYLIKTRGQQVTLSCSPISGHRSVSWYQQTPGQGLQFLFEYFSETQRNKGNFPGRFSGRQFSNSRSEMNVSTLELGDSALYLCASSLRGRTYEQYFGPGTRLTVT.

CDR3 sequence reads: CASSLGGGTPWADTQYF. As DNA, the CDR3 is TGCGCCAGCAGCTTGGGAGGCGGGACCCCTTGGGCAGATACGCAGTATTTT. The chain combines TRBV5-1 with TRBJ2-3; tentatively, D is TRBD2 (6 bases). The CDR3 has 17 amino acids. Germline CDR1 and CDR2: SGHRS and YFSETQ. V lost 0 bases, J lost 4 bases, and 18 bases lay in between. Looking up the rest from reference TRBV5-1 and TRBJ2-3 gives the full variable domain: KAGVTQTPRYLIKTRGQQVTLSCSPISGHRSVSWYQQTPGQGLQFLFEYFSETQRNKGNFPGRFSGRQFSNSRSEMNVSTLELGDSALYLCASSLGGGTPWADTQYFGPGTRLTVL.

The rearrangement joins TRBV6-6 to TRBJ2-7; 7 bases agree with TRBD2. The germline V gene encodes CDR1 MNHNY and CDR2 SVGAGI (reference sequence). The CDR3 covers 15 residues. The J segment lost 3 bases and the V segment lost 1 base, leaving 6 bases of the junction unmatched. The CDR3 coding sequence is TGTGCCAGCAGTTACTTAGGACTAGGGGTCTACGAGCAGTACTTC. Translating it yields CASSYLGLGVYEQYF.

The V and J genes are TRBV11-2 and TRBJ2-1; 13 nucleotides agree with TRBD2. In germline, CDR1 is SGHAT, CDR2 FQNNGV. V lost 5 bases to trimming and J lost 7 bases; unmatched junction nucleotides: 8. The CDR3 has 16 residues. The CDR3 here is CASSRLAGGPRNEQFF. The CDR3, as DNA: TGTGCCAGCAGCCGACTAGCGGGAGGCCCTAGGAATGAGCAGTTCTTC.

A single count supports this clone. The chain couples TRBV27 to TRBJ2-2; D is undetermined. The CDR3 loop spans 13 amino acids. The germline CDR1 and CDR2 sequences are MNHEY and SMNVEV (reference sequence). V was cut by 6 bases and J by 0 bases, with 5 bases left in between. The CDR3 DNA follows: TGTGCCAGCAGCGTTTCGAACACCGGGGAGCTGTTTTTT. Amino acid sequence: CASSVSNTGELFF.

V usage is TRBV5-5 and J usage is TRBJ2-1, with TRBD2 as a possible D gene (5 bases). CDR1 SGHKS and CDR2 YYEKEE come from the germline V gene (reference sequence). The germline V and J ends were trimmed by 3 bases and 4 bases, with 11 bases remaining between them. This CDR3 region has 14 residues. CDR3: CASSSSGEYNEQFF. For the CDR3, the DNA is TGTGCCAGCAGCTCGTCCGGGGAATACAATGAGCAGTTCTTC.

The J gene is TRBJ1-1, the V gene TRBV7-8; 12 positions agree with TRBD1. After removal of 5 bases from V and 4 bases from J, the junction contained 14 bases not matched to a gene. This CDR3 region has 18 residues. Germline V gene lookup returns CDR1 SGHVS and CDR2 FQNEAQ. Here the CDR3 DNA reads TGTGCCAGCAGCGTCACTCCGGGACAGGGGGCCCGGTTCACTGAAGCTTTCTTT. Its translation: CASSVTPGQGARFTEAFF.

V and J are TRBV5-1 and TRBJ2-5, with TRBD2 identical over 14 bases. CDR3 length: 16 amino acids. CDR1 SGHRS and CDR2 YFSETQ come from the germline V gene. Trimming removed 4 bases from V and 1 base from J; junction bases left unmatched: 3. The CDR3 region has the DNA TGCGCCAGCAGCAATGGACTAGCGGGAGGCCAAGAGACCCAGTACTTC. Protein product: CASSNGLAGGQETQYF.

This clone was seen just once. The chain is built from TRBV19 and TRBJ2-7; D perhaps matches TRBD1 (5 bases). CDR3 length equals 13 residues. Germline assignment: CDR1 LNHDA and CDR2 SQIVND (reference sequence). Trimming took off 8 bases at V and 7 bases at J, with 18 bases between the two ends. CDR3 sequence reads: CASAQGLWGEQYF. CDR3 DNA: TGTGCCAGTGCCCAGGGCCTCTGGGGAGAGCAGTACTTC.

V and J are TRBV10-1 and TRBJ1-3; D possibly corresponds to TRBD1 (6 bases). The CDR3 spans 13 residues. V was pared by 10 bases and J by 7 bases, with 17 bases between. Germline V lookup: CDR1 WNHNN, CDR2 SYGVQD (reference sequence). The CDR3 reads CATQQGRMNTIYF. The DNA for the CDR3 is TGCGCCACCCAACAGGGACGGATGAACACCATATATTTT.

V gene TRBV28 combines with J gene TRBJ1-2; no clear D. Germline loops: CDR1 MDHEN, CDR2 SYDVKM. The CDR3 contains 13 residues. With 6 bases removed from V and 8 bases from J, the gap between germline ends came to 16 bases. The CDR3 region is CASSPSVGSGYTF. The DNA for the CDR3 is TGTGCCAGCAGCCCATCAGTAGGATCAGGCTACACCTTC.

This chain connects TRBV4-2 to TRBJ1-4; D gene ambiguous. This CDR3 has 14 amino acids. With 1 base removed from V and 8 bases from J, the gap between germline ends came to 11 bases. The V gene's germline CDR1 is LGHNA and CDR2 YNFKEQ. The CDR3 nucleotides are TGTGCCAGCAGCCAAGGAGTAGGCGGGGAAAAACTGTTTTTT. Translated, it gives CASSQGVGGEKLFF.

A remark on this clone: The same CDR3 also results from other DNA sequences found in this sample. The chain employs TRBV30 and TRBJ2-1; D is undetermined. The CDR3 contains 8 residues. Trimming took off 7 bases at V and 7 bases at J, with 2 bases between the two ends. The germline V gene has CDR1 GTSNPN and CDR2 SVGIG (reference sequence). CDR3 region: CASNEQFF. CDR3 coding DNA: TGTGCCTCGAATGAGCAGTTCTTC.

The genes are TRBV5-1 and TRBJ1-1; D is possibly TRBD1 (5 bases). Looked up from germline, CDR1 is SGHRS and CDR2 is YFSETQ. This CDR3 comprises 15 residues. V lost 4 bases, J lost 7 bases, and 20 bases lay in between. This chain's CDR3 is CASSARAPGPREAFF. DNA of the CDR3: TGCGCCAGCAGCGCAAGGGCCCCGGGGCCCCGTGAAGCTTTCTTT.

CDR3 nucleotide sequence: TGCGCCAGCAGCCAAGTAACACAAAGGGTGGAGCAGTTCTTC. This gives the protein CASSQVTQRVEQFF. The chain is built from TRBV4-1 and TRBJ2-1, with D unresolved. Germline lookup yields CDR1 MGHRA and CDR2 YSYEKL. The V and J ends lost 1 base and 10 bases respectively, with 14 bases between them. The CDR3 is 14 amino acids.

The chain has TRBV4-1 and TRBJ2-5, with a possible D match to TRBD2 (5 bases). The V gene's germline CDR1 is MGHRA and CDR2 YSYEKL. The CDR3 extends over 16 amino acids. V lost 3 bases, J lost 5 bases, and 19 bases lay in between. For the CDR3, the DNA is TGCGCCAGCAGCCAGCCGAGGCACGGGATAGGGGAGACCCAGTACTTC. This sequence encodes CASSQPRHGIGETQYF.

The J gene is TRBJ2-7, the V gene TRBV4-2; TRBD1 matches at 7 bases. J was trimmed by 4 bases and V by 0 bases; bases with no gene match: 6. Per germline, CDR1 LGHNA and CDR2 YNFKEQ. The CDR3 is 15 amino acids. CDR3 loop: CASSQEYRGSYEQYF. In DNA, the CDR3 is TGTGCCAGCAGCCAAGAGTACAGGGGCAGTTACGAGCAGTACTTC.

The J gene is TRBJ1-4, the V gene TRBV11-2; D is possibly TRBD1 (6 bases). Per the germline V gene, CDR1 is SGHAT and CDR2 is FQNNGV. CDR3 size: 15 residues. V was shortened by 5 bases and J by 7 bases, with 17 bases between the two germline ends. The CDR3 loop is CASSPPGHIGEKLFF. In nucleotides, the CDR3 is TGTGCCAGCAGCCCTCCGGGACACATAGGTGAAAAACTGTTTTTT.

This sequence joins TRBV18 and TRBJ2-3, with 10 bases identical to TRBD1. The CDR3 spans 17 residues. The J segment lost 3 bases and the V segment lost 3 bases, leaving 9 bases of the junction unmatched. The germline CDR1 and CDR2 sequences are KGHSH and LQKENI. The CDR3 region has the DNA TGTGCCAGCTCACCGCTCTCGGGGACAGGGGTGACAGATACGCAGTATTTT. It encodes CASSPLSGTGVTDTQYF.

The chain carries TRBV2 and TRBJ1-1, with TRBD1 matching 8 bases. The CDR3 sequence is 14 residues long. Trimming at V came to 7 bases and at J to 3 bases, leaving 7 bases not matched to a gene. Germline V lookup: CDR1 SNHLY, CDR2 FYNNEI. The CDR3 loop is CASIKDRADTEAFF. The CDR3 DNA reads TGTGCCAGCATAAAGGACAGGGCGGACACTGAAGCTTTCTTT.